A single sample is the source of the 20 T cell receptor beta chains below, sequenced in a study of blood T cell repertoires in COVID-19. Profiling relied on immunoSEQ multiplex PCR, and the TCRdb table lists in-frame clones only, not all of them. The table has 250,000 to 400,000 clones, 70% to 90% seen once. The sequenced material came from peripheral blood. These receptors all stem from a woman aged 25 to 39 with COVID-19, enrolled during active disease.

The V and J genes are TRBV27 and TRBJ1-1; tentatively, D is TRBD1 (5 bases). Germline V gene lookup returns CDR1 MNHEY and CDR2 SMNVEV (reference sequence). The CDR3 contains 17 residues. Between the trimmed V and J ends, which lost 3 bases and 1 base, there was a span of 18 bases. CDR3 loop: CASSFLGAETANTEAFF. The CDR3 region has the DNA TGTGCCAGCAGTTTCTTAGGGGCCGAGACGGCGAACACTGAAGCTTTCTTT.

CDR3 residues: CASSQGTSNYGYTF. The CDR3 bases are TGTGCCAGCAGCCAGGGGACATCTAACTATGGCTACACCTTC. This chain uses TRBV4-2 with TRBJ1-2; maybe TRBD1 (6 bases). Germline-derived CDR1 and CDR2 are LGHNA and YNFKEQ. Trimming removed 3 bases from V and 0 bases from J, with 8 bases in between. The CDR3 sequence is 14 residues long.

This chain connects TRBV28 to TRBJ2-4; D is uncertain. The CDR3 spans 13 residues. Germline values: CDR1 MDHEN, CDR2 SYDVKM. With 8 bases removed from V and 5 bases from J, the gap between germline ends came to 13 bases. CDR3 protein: CASGEASQNIQYF. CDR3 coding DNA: TGTGCCAGCGGTGAAGCCTCTCAAAACATTCAGTACTTC.

CDR3: CASTPRTGATDTQYF. The DNA for the CDR3 is TGTGCCAGCACTCCGCGGACAGGCGCCACAGATACGCAGTATTTT. V usage is TRBV6-5 and J usage is TRBJ2-3; 7 bases fit TRBD1. Germline CDR1 is MNHEY and CDR2 is SVGAGI. The V and J ends lost 7 bases and 2 bases, in that order; junction bases with no gene match: 9. There are 15 residues in the CDR3.

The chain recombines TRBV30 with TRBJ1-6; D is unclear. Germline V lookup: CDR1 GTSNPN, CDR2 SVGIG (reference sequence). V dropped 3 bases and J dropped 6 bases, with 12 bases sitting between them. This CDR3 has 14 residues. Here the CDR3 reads CAWRRGYGNSPLHF. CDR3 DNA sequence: TGTGCCTGGAGAAGAGGGTATGGTAATTCACCCCTCCACTTT.

CDR3 region: CASSRQNQETQYF. The CDR3 region has the DNA TGTGCCAGCAGTAGACAGAACCAAGAGACCCAGTACTTC. V is TRBV2 and J is TRBJ2-5; maybe TRBD1 (5 bases). The CDR3 is made up of 13 amino acids. The V end was cut by 5 bases, the J end by 0 bases, with 7 bases between. The germline V gene has CDR1 SNHLY and CDR2 FYNNEI.

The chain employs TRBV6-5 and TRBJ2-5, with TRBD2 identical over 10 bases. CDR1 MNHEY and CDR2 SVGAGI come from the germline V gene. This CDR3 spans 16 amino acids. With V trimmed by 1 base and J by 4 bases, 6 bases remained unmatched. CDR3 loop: CASSYLRTSGRETQYF. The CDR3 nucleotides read TGTGCCAGCAGTTACTTACGGACTAGCGGTAGAGAGACCCAGTACTTC.

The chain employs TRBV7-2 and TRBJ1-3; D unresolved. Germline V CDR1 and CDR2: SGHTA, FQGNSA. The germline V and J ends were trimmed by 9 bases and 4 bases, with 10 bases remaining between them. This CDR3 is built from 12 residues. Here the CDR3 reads CASRLIGNTIYF. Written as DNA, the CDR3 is TGTGCCAGTAGACTAATCGGAAACACCATATATTTT.

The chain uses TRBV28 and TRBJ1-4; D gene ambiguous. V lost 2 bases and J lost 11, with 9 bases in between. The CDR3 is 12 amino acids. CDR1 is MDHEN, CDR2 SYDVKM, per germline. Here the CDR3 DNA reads TGTGCCAGCAGTTTAATCGGCGGGAAACTGTTTTTT. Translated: CASSLIGGKLFF.

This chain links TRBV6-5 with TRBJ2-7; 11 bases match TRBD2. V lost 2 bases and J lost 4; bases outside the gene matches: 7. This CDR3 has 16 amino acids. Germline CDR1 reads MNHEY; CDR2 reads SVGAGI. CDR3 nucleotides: TGTGCCAGCAGTTACCGGGCTAGCGGGGGGTATTACGAGCAGTACTTC. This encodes CASSYRASGGYYEQYF.

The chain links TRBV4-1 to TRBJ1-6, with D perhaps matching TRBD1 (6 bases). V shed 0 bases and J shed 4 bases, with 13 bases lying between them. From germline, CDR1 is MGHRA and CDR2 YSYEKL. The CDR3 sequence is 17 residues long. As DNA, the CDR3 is TGCGCCAGCAGCCAAGATCAGCGGGGGGCTTATAATTCACCCCTCCACTTT. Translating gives CASSQDQRGAYNSPLHF.

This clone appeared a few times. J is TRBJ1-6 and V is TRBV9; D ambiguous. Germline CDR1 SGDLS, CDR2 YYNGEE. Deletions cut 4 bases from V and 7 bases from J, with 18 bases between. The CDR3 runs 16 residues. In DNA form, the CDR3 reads TGTGCCAGCAGCCTAACCGGGCGGGGAGGAAATTCACCCCTCCACTTT. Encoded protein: CASSLTGRGGNSPLHF.

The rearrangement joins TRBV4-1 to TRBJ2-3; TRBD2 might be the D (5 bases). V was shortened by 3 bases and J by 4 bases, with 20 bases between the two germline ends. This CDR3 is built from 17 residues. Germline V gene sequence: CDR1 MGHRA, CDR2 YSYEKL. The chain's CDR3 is CASSQSSDSAPPDTQYF. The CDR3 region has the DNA TGCGCCAGCAGCCAGTCGAGTGATAGCGCCCCCCCAGATACGCAGTATTTT.

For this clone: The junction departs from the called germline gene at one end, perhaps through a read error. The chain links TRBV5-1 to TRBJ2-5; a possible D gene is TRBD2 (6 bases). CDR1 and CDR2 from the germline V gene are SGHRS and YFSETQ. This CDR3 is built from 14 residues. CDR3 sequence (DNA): TGCGCCAGCAGCTTGGGGGACTTCCAAGAAACCCAGTACTTC. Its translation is CASSLGDFQETQYF.

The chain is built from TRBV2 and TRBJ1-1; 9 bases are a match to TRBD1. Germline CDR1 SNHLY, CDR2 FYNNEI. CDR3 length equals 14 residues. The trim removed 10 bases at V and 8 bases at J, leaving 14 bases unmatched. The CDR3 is CATKGETGGAEAFF. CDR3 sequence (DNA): TGTGCCACCAAGGGTGAGACAGGGGGAGCGGAAGCTTTCTTT.

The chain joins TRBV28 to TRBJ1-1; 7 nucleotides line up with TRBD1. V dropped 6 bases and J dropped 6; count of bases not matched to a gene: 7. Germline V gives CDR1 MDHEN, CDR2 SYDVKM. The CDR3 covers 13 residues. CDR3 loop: CASSSGGFAEAFF. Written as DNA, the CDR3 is TGTGCCAGCAGCTCAGGGGGGTTCGCTGAAGCTTTCTTT. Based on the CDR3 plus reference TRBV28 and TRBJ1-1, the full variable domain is DVKVTQSSRYLVKRTGEKVFLECVQDMDHENMFWYRQDPGLGLRLIYFSYDVKMKEKGDIPEGYSVSREKKERFSLILESASTNQTSMYLCASSSGGFAEAFFGQGTRLTVV.

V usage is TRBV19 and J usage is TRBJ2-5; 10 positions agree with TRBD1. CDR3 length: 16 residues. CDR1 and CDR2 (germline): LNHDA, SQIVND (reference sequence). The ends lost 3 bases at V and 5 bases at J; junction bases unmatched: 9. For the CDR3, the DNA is TGTGCCAGTAGTATGACCGGGACAGGGGTGGCGGAGACCCAGTACTTC. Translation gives CASSMTGTGVAETQYF.

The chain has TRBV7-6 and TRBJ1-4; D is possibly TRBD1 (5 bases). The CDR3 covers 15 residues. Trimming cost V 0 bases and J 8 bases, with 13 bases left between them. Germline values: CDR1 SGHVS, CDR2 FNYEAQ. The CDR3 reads CASSLAGGEREKLFF. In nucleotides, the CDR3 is TGTGCCAGCAGCTTAGCCGGAGGGGAACGGGAAAAACTGTTTTTT.

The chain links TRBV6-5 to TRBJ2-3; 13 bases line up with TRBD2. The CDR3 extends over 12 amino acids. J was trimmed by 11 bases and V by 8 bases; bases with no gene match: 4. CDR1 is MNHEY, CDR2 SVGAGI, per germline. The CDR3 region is CASGGLAGEQYF. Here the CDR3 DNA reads TGTGCCAGCGGAGGACTAGCGGGGGAGCAGTATTTT.

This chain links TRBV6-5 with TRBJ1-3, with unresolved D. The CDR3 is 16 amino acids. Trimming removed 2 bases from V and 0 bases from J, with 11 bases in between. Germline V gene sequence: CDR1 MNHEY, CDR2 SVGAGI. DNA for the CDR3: TGTGCCAGCAGTTACAGGGAGGGCCTCTCTGGAAACACCATATATTTT. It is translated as CASSYREGLSGNTIYF.